This TCR beta chain was retrieved from a study of persistence of HIV-infected CD4 T cells. This was the immunoSEQ version 4 assay in survey mode. Template was genomic DNA at around 10 ng/uL, with up to roughly 1 ug used per sample. The protocol was immunoSEQ multiplex PCR, while the TCRdb copy is restricted to in-frame clones and leaves out a portion. The table includes 43,000 or so clones, about 90% detected once. V gave up 2 bases and J gave up 5 bases, with 18 bases separating them. The germline V gene has CDR1 MNHEY and CDR2 SVGEGT. The CDR3 contains 17 residues. Cells were stimulated nonspecifically with anti-CD3/anti-CD28 magnetic beads. CD4+ T cells upregulating both CD40 ligand and CD69 were sorted as responding cells. This clone was picked up a small number of times. What it recognizes is unknown.

The chain links TRBV6-2 or TRBV6-3 to TRBJ2-2; perhaps TRBD1 as D (6 bases). The material was CD4+ T cells sorted from PBMCs after roughly 19-hour stimulation, obtained from a patient who received antiretroviral therapy. This clonotype originated in an adult man with HIV who was CMV-seropositive. The CDR3 DNA reads TGTGCCAGCAGTTACAGAGTCAGGGGCCGCCGGACCGGGGAGCTGTTTTTT. Translated: CASSYRVRGRRTGELFF.